This T cell receptor (beta chain) was obtained from a study of blood T cell repertoires in COVID-19. The repertoire was sequenced with immunoSEQ multiplex PCR; TCRdb's copy has only in-frame clones and lacks some. The sample lists fewer than 400,000 clones; more than 75% were seen once. This clone was observed a single time. The length of the CDR3 is 15 residues. V lost 4 bases to trimming and J lost 1 base, with 13 bases between them. In germline, CDR1 is KGHSH, CDR2 LQKENI. This receptor was obtained from a man younger than 45 who had recovered from COVID-19. The V gene is TRBV18, the J gene TRBJ1-1, with D tentatively TRBD1 (6 bases). Material: PBMCs or T cells enriched from blood (not recorded which). The CDR3 bases are TGTGCCAGCTCACTCGGACAGTTAAGGAACACTGAAGCTTTCTTT. Translated: CASSLGQLRNTEAFF.